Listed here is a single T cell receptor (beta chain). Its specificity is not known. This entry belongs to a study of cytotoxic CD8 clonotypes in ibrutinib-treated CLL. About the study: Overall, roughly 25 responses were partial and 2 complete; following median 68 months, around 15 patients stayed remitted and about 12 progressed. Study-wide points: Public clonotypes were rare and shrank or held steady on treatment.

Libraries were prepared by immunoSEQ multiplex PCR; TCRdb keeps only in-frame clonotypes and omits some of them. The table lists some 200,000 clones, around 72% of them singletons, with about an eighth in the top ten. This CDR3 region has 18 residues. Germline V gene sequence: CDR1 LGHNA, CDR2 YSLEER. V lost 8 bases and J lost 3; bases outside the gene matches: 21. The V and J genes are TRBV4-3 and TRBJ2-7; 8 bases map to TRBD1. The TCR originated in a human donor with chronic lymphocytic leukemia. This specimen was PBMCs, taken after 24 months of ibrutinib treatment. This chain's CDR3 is CASVPDTTLGQGFYEQYF. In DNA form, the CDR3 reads TGCGCCAGCGTCCCAGATACCACCTTAGGACAGGGATTCTACGAGCAGTACTTC.